The next 20 T cell receptor beta chains were all read from a single sample in a study of cytomegalovirus exposure and HLA in healthy donors (dated by TCRdb to about 2017). Library creation used the immunoSEQ multiplex PCR assay. Sourced from immuneACCESS, this table was stored by TCRdb with only in-frame sequences that have V and J called. A share of the clones is absent; for the studies checked, an unresolved V gene accounts for under half, and the remainder has no known explanation. The sample table lists about 60,000 clones, roughly 94% of them with a count of one. The ten largest account for 6.5% to 9% of the sample. Sequenced: PBMCs. Every receptor here comes from a woman aged 18-29 years in good health and CMV-seropositive.

The chain uses TRBV7-3 and TRBJ1-1; no clear D gene. CDR1 is SGHTA and CDR2 is FQGTGA in the germline V gene. The V end lost 3 bases, the J end lost 1 base, and 9 bases lay between the germline ends. The CDR3 has 14 amino acids. CDR3 sequence: CASSLEGANTEAFF. The CDR3 DNA reads TGTGCCAGCAGCTTGGAGGGTGCGAACACTGAAGCTTTCTTT.

V is TRBV7-9 and J is TRBJ2-1; possibly TRBD2 for D (5 bases). This CDR3 has 15 residues. CDR1 is SEHNR and CDR2 is FQNEAQ in the germline V gene (reference sequence). V lost 0 bases and J 8 bases, leaving 14 bases between the germline ends. The CDR3 loop is CASSLALDLVHEQFF. In DNA, the CDR3 is TGTGCCAGCAGCTTAGCACTAGATCTGGTCCATGAGCAGTTCTTC.

Here the CDR3 DNA reads TGTGCCAGCAGGCCTCCGGGACAGCAGATCCGAGAGACCCAGTACTTC. Translated: CASRPPGQQIRETQYF. The rearrangement uses TRBV6-6 and TRBJ2-5; 7 bases match TRBD1. CDR1 is MNHNY, CDR2 SVGAGI, per germline (reference sequence). V dropped 6 bases and J dropped 4; count of bases not matched to a gene: 14. The CDR3 totals 16 residues.

V is TRBV29-1 and J is TRBJ2-3; 9 bases line up with TRBD2. The CDR3 loop spans 15 amino acids. Germline values: CDR1 SQVTM, CDR2 ANQGSEA. Trimming cost V 4 bases and J 3 bases; bases outside gene matches: 8. This chain's CDR3 is CSVGLADLFTDTQYF. In DNA form, the CDR3 reads TGCAGCGTTGGACTAGCGGACCTTTTTACAGATACGCAGTATTTT.

This chain links TRBV6-5 with TRBJ1-5; TRBD1 matches at 12 bases. Germline V gene lookup returns CDR1 MNHEY and CDR2 SVGAGI. The CDR3 length is 15 residues. The junction had 6 bases not matched to a gene; V was cut back by 6 bases and J by 6 bases. DNA for the CDR3: TGTGCCAGCAGACCCGGGACAGGGGGCTCTCAGCCCCAGCATTTT. This gives the protein CASRPGTGGSQPQHF.

The gene calls are TRBV19 and TRBJ1-5; 11 nucleotides agree with TRBD1. Germline V gives CDR1 LNHDA, CDR2 SQIVND (reference sequence). This CDR3 comprises 16 residues. The junction had 13 bases not matched to a gene; V was cut back by 5 bases and J by 10 bases. The CDR3 loop is CASSLPGDRGSSPQHF. CDR3 DNA sequence: TGTGCCAGTAGTCTCCCGGGGGACAGGGGGTCCTCTCCCCAGCATTTT.

The J gene is TRBJ2-1, the V gene TRBV7-9; possibly TRBD2 for D (5 bases). V gave up 1 base and J gave up 8 bases, with 9 bases separating them. The CDR3 length is 13 residues. Germline lookup yields CDR1 SEHNR and CDR2 FQNEAQ (reference sequence). The CDR3 bases are TGTGCCAGCAGCTTAGAGGGCGGGTATGAGCAGTTCTTC. This translates into CASSLEGGYEQFF. The full variable domain, completed using reference TRBV7-9 and TRBJ2-1, is DTGVSQNPRHKITKRGQNVTFRCDPISEHNRLYWYRQTLGQGPEFLTYFQNEAQLEKSRLLSDRFSAERPKGSFSTLEIQRTEQGDSAMYLCASSLEGGYEQFFGPGTRLTVL.

The chain combines TRBV5-4 with TRBJ2-7, with D possibly TRBD1 on 5 matching bases. Germline CDR1 reads SGHNT; CDR2 reads YYREEE (reference sequence). V lost 1 base and J lost 1, with 15 bases in between. This CDR3 has 16 amino acids. CDR3 in amino acids: CASSLSRGPVSYEQYF. The CDR3 DNA follows: TGTGCCAGCAGCTTGAGTAGGGGTCCGGTGTCCTACGAGCAGTACTTC.

The rearrangement uses TRBV28 and TRBJ2-7; 7 bases align to TRBD2. The CDR3 has 15 residues. The germline gives CDR1 MDHEN, CDR2 SYDVKM. With 0 bases clipped from V and 7 bases from J, the junction kept 9 bases outside the gene matches. CDR3 sequence (DNA): TGTGCCAGCAGTTTATGGAGAACTGCGGGAGAAGAGCAGTACTTC. Translating it yields CASSLWRTAGEEQYF. Complete variable domain (other parts from reference TRBV28 and TRBJ2-7): DVKVTQSSRYLVKRTGEKVFLECVQDMDHENMFWYRQDPGLGLRLIYFSYDVKMKEKGDIPEGYSVSREKKERFSLILESASTNQTSMYLCASSLWRTAGEEQYFGPGTRLTVT.

The chain couples TRBV4-1 to TRBJ1-3; the D is unclear. Germline values: CDR1 MGHRA, CDR2 YSYEKL. V lost 1 base to trimming and J lost 3 bases, with 10 bases between them. CDR3 length: 15 residues. The CDR3 region is CASSQVSGFGNTIYF. For the CDR3, the DNA is TGCGCCAGCAGCCAAGTGTCGGGGTTTGGAAACACCATATATTTT.

This chain connects TRBV5-1 to TRBJ2-5; the match to TRBD2 covers 10 bases. CDR3 length equals 18 residues. Germline V gives CDR1 SGHRS, CDR2 YFSETQ. The junction had 12 bases not matched to a gene; V was cut back by 2 bases and J by 2 bases. CDR3 amino acids: CASSFPGLAGALQETQYF. The CDR3 nucleotides are TGCGCCAGCAGCTTTCCGGGCCTAGCGGGGGCACTACAAGAGACCCAGTACTTC.

V is TRBV11-2 and J is TRBJ2-4; perhaps TRBD1 as D (5 bases). The CDR3 is 16 amino acids. The germline gives CDR1 SGHAT, CDR2 FQNNGV. Trimming cost V 2 bases and J 7 bases, with 18 bases left between them. DNA for the CDR3: TGTGCCAGCAGCTTATTTAGGGGAACGAACGGGAACATTCAGTACTTC. Amino acid sequence: CASSLFRGTNGNIQYF. The full variable domain, with the rest looked up from reference TRBV11-2 and TRBJ2-4, is EAGVAQSPRYKIIEKRQSVAFWCNPISGHATLYWYQQILGQGPKLLIQFQNNGVVDDSQLPKDRFSAERLKGVDSTLKIQPAKLEDSAVYLCASSLFRGTNGNIQYFGAGTRLSVL.

This chain connects TRBV7-6 to TRBJ1-3; D remains ambiguous. V was shortened by 2 bases and J by 0 bases, with 8 bases between the two germline ends. The CDR3 extends over 15 amino acids. CDR1 is SGHVS and CDR2 is FNYEAQ in the germline V gene. CDR3 sequence: CASSLRTDSGNTIYF. CDR3 DNA sequence: TGTGCCAGCAGCTTAAGAACAGACTCTGGAAACACCATATATTTT.

The rearrangement joins TRBV30 to TRBJ2-2, with a weak D call TRBD2 (5 bases). V lost 7 bases to trimming and J lost 4 bases, with 13 bases between them. The V gene's germline CDR1 is GTSNPN and CDR2 SVGIG (reference sequence). The CDR3 is made up of 13 amino acids. This CDR3 is CALAVASTGELFF. CDR3 DNA: TGTGCCTTGGCCGTAGCGTCCACCGGGGAGCTGTTTTTT.

The chain joins TRBV27 to TRBJ2-1, with D possibly TRBD2 on 5 matching bases. V lost 2 bases, J lost 2 bases, and 10 bases lay in between. The CDR3 totals 15 residues. Germline lookup yields CDR1 MNHEY and CDR2 SMNVEV (reference sequence). The CDR3 protein is CASSLTAGAYNEQFF. CDR3 coding DNA: TGTGCCAGCAGTTTAACCGCGGGTGCCTACAATGAGCAGTTCTTC.

The J gene is TRBJ2-5, the V gene TRBV30; D call uncertain. This CDR3 spans 13 amino acids. V gave up 0 bases and J gave up 0 bases, with 5 bases separating them. Looked up from germline, CDR1 is GTSNPN and CDR2 is SVGIG (reference sequence). The CDR3: CAWSVDYQETQYF. The CDR3, as DNA: TGTGCCTGGAGTGTAGACTACCAAGAGACCCAGTACTTC.

This clone appeared once. The chain links TRBV5-1 to TRBJ1-3; D not resolved. The germline gives CDR1 SGHRS, CDR2 YFSETQ. With 3 bases removed from V and 0 bases from J, the gap between germline ends came to 7 bases. The CDR3 loop spans 14 amino acids. The CDR3 DNA is TGCGCCAGCAGCTCAGGTTACTCTGGAAACACCATATATTTT. Amino acids: CASSSGYSGNTIYF. The variable domain in full, completed from reference TRBV5-1 and TRBJ1-3, reads KAGVTQTPRYLIKTRGQQVTLSCSPISGHRSVSWYQQTPGQGLQFLFEYFSETQRNKGNFPGRFSGRQFSNSRSEMNVSTLELGDSALYLCASSSGYSGNTIYFGEGSWLTVV.

The V gene is TRBV19, the J gene TRBJ2-5; TRBD2 matches at 10 bases. V trimming: 10 bases; J trimming: 3 bases; junction bases outside the gene matches: 5. Germline values: CDR1 LNHDA, CDR2 SQIVND (reference sequence). The CDR3 is 13 residues long. CDR3 DNA: TGTGCCACCCGAGCGGGGGGGGAAGAGACCCAGTACTTC. The encoded protein is CATRAGGEETQYF.

The genes are TRBV15 and TRBJ2-1; 9 nucleotides match TRBD1. Germline lookup yields CDR1 LNHNV and CDR2 YYDKDF (reference sequence). The trim removed 9 bases at V and 7 bases at J, leaving 13 bases unmatched. This CDR3 has 15 residues. The CDR3 region has the DNA TGTGCCACTTCAATCGGGACAGGGTTTTTGAATGAGCAGTTCTTC. Translated, it gives CATSIGTGFLNEQFF.

V is TRBV6-6 and J is TRBJ1-4, with D perhaps TRBD1 (5 bases). Trimming left V 5 bases short and J 6 bases short, with 13 bases between. Germline CDR1 is MNHNY and CDR2 is SVGAGI (reference sequence). CDR3 length: 14 residues. CDR3 nucleotides: TGTGCCAGCAGTCCCGGGACGGGAGATGAAAAACTGTTTTTT. Its translation is CASSPGTGDEKLFF.